The clone carrying this T cell receptor beta chain was observed once. Assay used: immunoSEQ multiplex PCR; TCRdb lists only in-frame clones, some missing. The table shows roughly 150,000 clones, with around four fifths occurring only once. The sample belongs to a study of blood T cell repertoires in COVID-19. Study in general: The cDNA or gDNA used as material had been derived from T cells, B-cell-depleted T cells, or PBMCs.

The V gene's germline CDR1 is MGHRA and CDR2 YSYEKL. This CDR3 is built from 12 residues. V dropped 3 bases and J dropped 16 bases, with 16 bases sitting between them. This receptor was obtained from a woman aged 40 to 50 who had recovered from COVID-19. The chain joins TRBV4-1 to TRBJ2-1, with D perhaps matching TRBD2 (6 bases). The sample taken for sequencing was PBMCs or T cells enriched from blood (not recorded which). DNA for the CDR3: TGCGCCAGCAGCCAGCCCGGGACTTCGAGTTTCTTC. As protein: CASSQPGTSSFF.